A single T cell receptor beta chain is shown here with its context. Healthy Caucasians, and only they, were the donors. The sample is drawn from a study of identical twins. TCRdb independently ran MiXCR on the 5' RACE reads; one entry per CDR3 protein. The repertoire consists of about 200,000 distinct CDR3 sequences, with approximately 16% occurring once and the leading ten covering 35% to 50%. The CDR3 totals 20 residues. J was trimmed by 0 bases and V by 5 bases; bases with no gene match: 12. Looked up from germline, CDR1 is SGHAT and CDR2 is FQDESV (reference sequence). A further study also used this sample, focusing on T cells expressing NK-cell markers. As that report states: Several experiments employed an anti-gamma-delta TCR antibody to confine sorting to alpha-beta TCR T cells. In about six donors, dominant NKG2C+ clonotypes were roughly 1.0-8% of CD8+ T cells.

Sequencing was done on a sample of CD8+ T cells sorted from blood. The chain combines TRBV11-1 with TRBJ2-1; the match to TRBD2 covers 14 bases. This sequence was found in a woman between 18 and 30 years old in good health. The CDR3 spells CASSTRLAGGPLSSYNEQFF. As DNA, the CDR3 is TGTGCCAGCAGCACCCGACTAGCGGGAGGGCCCCTAAGCTCCTACAATGAGCAGTTCTTC.